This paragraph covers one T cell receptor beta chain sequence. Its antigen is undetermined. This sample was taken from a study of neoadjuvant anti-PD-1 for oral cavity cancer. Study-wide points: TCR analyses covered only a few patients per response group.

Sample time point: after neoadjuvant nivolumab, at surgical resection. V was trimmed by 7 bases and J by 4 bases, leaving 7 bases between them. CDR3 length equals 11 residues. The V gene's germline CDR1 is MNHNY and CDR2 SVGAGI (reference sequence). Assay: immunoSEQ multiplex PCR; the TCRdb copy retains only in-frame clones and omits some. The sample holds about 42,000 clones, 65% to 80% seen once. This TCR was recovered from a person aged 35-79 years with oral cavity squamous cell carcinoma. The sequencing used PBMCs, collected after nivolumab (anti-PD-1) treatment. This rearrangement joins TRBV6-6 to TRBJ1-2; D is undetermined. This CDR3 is CASIGTYGYTF. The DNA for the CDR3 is TGTGCCAGCATCGGCACCTATGGCTACACCTTC.